This T cell receptor beta chain was sequenced during a study of PD-1 blockade in classical Hodgkin lymphoma. In every patient, relapse followed autologous stem cell transplantation, while exposure to brentuximab vedotin differed. Magnetic negative selection was used to purify CD4+ T cells from PBMCs that had been thawed. Sequenced by immunoSEQ multiplex PCR; TCRdb stores in-frame clones only, minus some. The table includes around 23,000 clones, roughly 84% detected once. Germline V gene sequence: CDR1 MDHEN, CDR2 SYDVKM. The CDR3 contains 15 residues. Trimming removed 3 bases from V and 4 bases from J, with 13 bases in between.

The source was CD4+ T cells from blood, collected at baseline. The clonotype was recovered from a human donor with classical Hodgkin lymphoma. The genes are TRBV28 and TRBJ1-5, with D unclear. The CDR3 DNA sequence: TGTGCCAGCAGTTTGGACGGCGTCGGGAATCAGCCCCAGCATTTT. The encoded protein is CASSLDGVGNQPQHF.